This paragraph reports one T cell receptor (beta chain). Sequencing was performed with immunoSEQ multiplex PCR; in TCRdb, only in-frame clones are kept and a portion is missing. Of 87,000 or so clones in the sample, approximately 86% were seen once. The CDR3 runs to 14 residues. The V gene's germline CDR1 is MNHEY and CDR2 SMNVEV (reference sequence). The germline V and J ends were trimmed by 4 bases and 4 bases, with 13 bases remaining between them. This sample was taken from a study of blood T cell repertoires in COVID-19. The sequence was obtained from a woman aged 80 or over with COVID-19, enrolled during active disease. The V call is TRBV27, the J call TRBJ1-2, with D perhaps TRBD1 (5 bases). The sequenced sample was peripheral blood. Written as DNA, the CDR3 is TGTGCCAGCAGTTCCTCGCAGGGTAGCTATGGCTACACCTTC. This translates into CASSSSQGSYGYTF.